This paragraph reports one T cell receptor beta chain. V gave up 6 bases and J gave up 10 bases; unmatched junction bases: 20. Germline V gives CDR1 SNHLY, CDR2 FYNNEI. This CDR3 spans 18 amino acids. These data belong to a study of blood T cell repertoires in COVID-19. Study details: Both acute and convalescent COVID-19 samples were obtained from the United States, Italy and Spain. PBMCs, B-cell-depleted T cells, or T cells provided the cDNA or gDNA that made up the material.

In the authors' workflow: Amplification of reference gene primers provided the estimated nucleated cell counts. Using immunoSEQ multiplex PCR, the repertoire was profiled, and TCRdb retains in-frame clones only, with some absent. The V and J calls and the clone size are those of that table, but D and trimming were determined from the DNA. The data hold about 80,000 clones, with over 75% observed a single time. This receptor was taken from a man older than 75 with acute or convalescent COVID-19. This chain uses TRBV2 with TRBJ1-6; TRBD1 matches 8 bases. The sample comprised peripheral blood. CDR3 residues: CASSWAGGEPLGRSPLHF. DNA of the CDR3: TGTGCCAGCAGCTGGGCAGGGGGCGAACCCCTCGGGAGATCACCCCTCCACTTT.